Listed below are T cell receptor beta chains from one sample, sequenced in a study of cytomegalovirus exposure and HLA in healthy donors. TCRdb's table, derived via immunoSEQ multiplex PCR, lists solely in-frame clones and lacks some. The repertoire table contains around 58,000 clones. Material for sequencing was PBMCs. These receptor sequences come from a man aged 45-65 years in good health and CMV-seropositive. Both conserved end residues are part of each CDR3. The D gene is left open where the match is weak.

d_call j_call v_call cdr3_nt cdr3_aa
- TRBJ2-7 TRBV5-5 TGTGCCAGCAGCAGCAGGGACTCCTGGAACTCCTACGAGCAGTACTTC CASSSRDSWNSYEQYF
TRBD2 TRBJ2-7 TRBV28 TGTGCCAGCAGCTCCCCGGGACTAGCGACCTACGAGCAGTACTTC CASSSPGLATYEQYF
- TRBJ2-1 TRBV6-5 TGTGCCAGCAGTTCTGTTGGGCTGAGCTCCTACAATGAGCAGTTCTTC CASSSVGLSSYNEQFF
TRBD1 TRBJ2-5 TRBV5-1 TGCGCCAGCAGCTCGTTAGGGACAGGCCAAGAGACCCAGTACTTC CASSSLGTGQETQYF
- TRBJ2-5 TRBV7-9 TGTGCCAGCAGCTTATCAGGGTCGGAGACCCAGTACTTC CASSLSGSETQYF
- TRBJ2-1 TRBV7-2 TGTGCCAGCAGCTCCATGGAGGGGTCCTACAATGAGCAGTTCTTC CASSSMEGSYNEQFF
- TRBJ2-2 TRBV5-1 TGCGCCAGCAGGGGAGGAGCAAGGAACACCGGGGAGCTGTTTTTT CASRGGARNTGELFF
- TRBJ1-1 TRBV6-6 TGTGCCAGCAGTGTCCAAGCGGGGAACACTGAAGCTTTCTTT CASSVQAGNTEAFF
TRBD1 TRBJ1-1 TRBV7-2 TGTGCCAGCAGCTTAGAAAGGGGACAGGGGAGGACTGAAGCTTTCTTT CASSLERGQGRTEAFF
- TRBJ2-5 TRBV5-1 TGCGCCAGCACCCTGGACAGCTTCCAAGAGACCCAGTACTTC CASTLDSFQETQYF
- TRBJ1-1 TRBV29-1 TGCAGCGCCGCGGACCGGGGAGCTTTCTTT CSAADRGAFF
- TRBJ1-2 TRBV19 TGTGCCAGTAGTTCTCGGACAAATCCTAACTATGGCTACACCTTC CASSSRTNPNYGYTF
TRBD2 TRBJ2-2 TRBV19 TGTGCCAGTAGTTCTCCGGGACTAGCGGGGGGGCCGATCACCGGGGAGCTGTTTTTT CASSSPGLAGGPITGELFF
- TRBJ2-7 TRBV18 TGTGCCAGCTCACCAGCAGGGGGGACCTACGAGCAGTACTTC CASSPAGGTYEQYF
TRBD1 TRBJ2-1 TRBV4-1 TGCGCCAGCAGCCAAGGGGTGGGACAGGGGGTCAATGAGCAGTTCTTC CASSQGVGQGVNEQFF
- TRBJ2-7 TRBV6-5 TGTGCCAGCATGGGGCCCTTCTCCTACGAGCAGTACTTC CASMGPFSYEQYF
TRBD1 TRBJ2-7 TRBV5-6 TGTGCCAGCAGCCCACCGGGACAGAGCTCCTACGAGCAGTACTTC CASSPPGQSSYEQYF
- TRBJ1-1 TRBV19 TGTGCCAGTACTTCCCAGGGGACTAAGAACACTGAAGCTTTCTTT CASTSQGTKNTEAFF